This T cell receptor beta chain was found in a study of T cells in localized non-small cell lung cancer. TCRdb's table, derived via immunoSEQ multiplex PCR, lists solely in-frame clones and lacks some. The profile covers more than 70,000 clones, with 80% to 90% appearing a single time and under 3.5% taken by the ten largest. Germline loops: CDR1 MNHEY, CDR2 SMNVEV (reference sequence). The V end lost 2 bases, the J end lost 5 bases, and 12 bases lay between the germline ends. The CDR3 runs 14 residues. This clone is judged medium-sized (0.01 to 0.1%). The source is a man between 40 and 70 years old with stage I lung adenocarcinoma. Material: peripheral blood, obtained before any cancer treatment. The chain recombines TRBV27 with TRBJ1-2; D gene uncertain. The CDR3 protein is CASSLAPSSYGYTF. In nucleotides, the CDR3 is TGTGCCAGCAGTTTAGCTCCGTCTTCGTATGGCTACACCTTC.